These 31 T cell receptor beta chains share one sample of origin, sequenced in a study of CD8 T cells in ankylosing spondylitis. TCRdb passed the 5' RACE reads through MiXCR, listing each CDR3 protein once. The sample consists of about 240,000 distinct CDR3 sequences, around 10% of them appearing once. Sequencing was performed on blood, either unsorted or a sorted T cell fraction (not recorded which). These receptors originate from a male donor with ankylosing spondylitis or in good health (not recorded which).

The chain joins TRBV2 to TRBJ2-7; no clear D. The CDR3 runs 12 residues. Trimming stripped 7 bases from V and 1 base from J, with 8 bases between. Germline-derived CDR1 and CDR2 are SNHLY and FYNNEI. In DNA form, the CDR3 reads TGTGCCAGCATTGTAGATTCCTACGAGCAGTACTTC. Its translation is CASIVDSYEQYF.

A remark on this clonotype: The junction differs from germline at one of its ends, possibly a read error. This sequence joins TRBV2 and TRBJ2-1, with D perhaps given as TRBD1 or TRBD2 (7 bases each). From germline, CDR1 is SNHLY and CDR2 FYNNEI. CDR3 length: 15 residues. CDR3 nucleotide sequence: TGTGCCAGCAGGGAAGCGGGACAGCGGTTCGATGAGCAGTTCTTC. Encoded protein: CASREAGQRFDEQFF.

This clonotype was seen at least ten times. The chain links TRBV20-1 to TRBJ2-7, with TRBD1 matching 8 bases. The germline V gene encodes CDR1 DFQATT and CDR2 SNEGSKA (reference sequence). This CDR3 contains 16 residues. With 0 bases clipped from V and 1 base from J, the junction kept 8 bases outside the gene matches. CDR3 coding DNA: TGCAGTGCTAGAGATGTTGCAGGGGGCGATTCCTACGAGCAGTACTTC. This codes for CSARDVAGGDSYEQYF.

This chain connects TRBV5-1 to TRBJ2-4; TRBD1 aligns across 8 bases. This CDR3 has 16 residues. V lost 4 bases, J lost 1 base, and 7 bases stayed unmatched. The germline gives CDR1 SGHRS, CDR2 YFSETQ. This CDR3 is CASSPMTGAAKNIQYF. CDR3 nucleotides: TGCGCCAGCAGCCCGATGACAGGGGCTGCCAAAAACATTCAGTACTTC.

This clonotype was observed a few times. The chain is built from TRBV10-3 and TRBJ2-7; 7 bases align to TRBD1. Per the germline V gene, CDR1 is ENHRY and CDR2 is SYGVKD. V lost 9 bases and J lost 0; bases outside the gene matches: 8. CDR3 length equals 14 residues. CDR3 sequence reads: CAIREDRISYEQYF. For the CDR3, the DNA is TGTGCCATACGCGAGGACAGGATCTCCTACGAGCAGTACTTC.

This clonotype turned up a few times. This chain uses TRBV3-1 with TRBJ2-3; either TRBD1 or TRBD2 may fit D (6 bases each). This CDR3 has 15 amino acids. V was cut by 4 bases and J by 5 bases, with 16 bases left in between. Germline CDR1 is LGHDT and CDR2 is YNNKEL (reference sequence). Here the CDR3 reads CASSPPGASKDTQYF. In DNA form, the CDR3 reads TGTGCCAGCAGCCCCCCGGGGGCTAGTAAAGATACGCAGTATTTT.

This clonotype was seen many times. This chain connects TRBV27 to TRBJ2-1; no reliable D call. The CDR3 runs 13 residues. The germline gives CDR1 MNHEY, CDR2 SMNVEV (reference sequence). The V gene lost 5 bases and the J gene lost 0 bases, with 5 bases spanning the gap. The chain's CDR3 is CASSLSSYNEQFF. DNA for the CDR3: TGTGCCAGCAGTCTAAGCTCCTACAATGAGCAGTTCTTC.

This clonotype appeared a few times. The chain is built from TRBV5-1 and TRBJ2-1; 7 nucleotides agree with TRBD2. This CDR3 contains 17 residues. J gave up 4 bases and V 0 bases, and 10 bases lay outside the gene matches. Germline CDR1 is SGHRS and CDR2 is YFSETQ. The CDR3 DNA sequence: TGCGCCAGCAGCTTGGGTACGGCGGGAGTGTCTTACAATGAGCAGTTCTTC. This codes for CASSLGTAGVSYNEQFF.

In its sample, this clonotype was seen many times. This chain joins TRBV28 and TRBJ1-2; D gene unclear. Germline V gene sequence: CDR1 MDHEN, CDR2 SYDVKM. The length of the CDR3 is 17 residues. V lost 1 base, J lost 6 bases, and 21 bases lay in between. CDR3 DNA sequence: TGTGCCAGCAGTTTATTCAGGTCCCTCCGGTCATCGGATGGCTACACCTTC. Encoded protein: CASSLFRSLRSSDGYTF.

This clonotype was found many times. The chain is built from TRBV20-1 and TRBJ1-5; 8 bases are a match to TRBD1. The CDR3 length is 14 residues. Germline V gene data show CDR1 as DFQATT and CDR2 as SNEGSKA (reference sequence). CDR3 nucleotides: TGCAGCGGGACAGGCAGGGGATTCAATCAGCCCCAGCATTTT. It translates to CSGTGRGFNQPQHF.

The table lists this clonotype with many counts. The J gene is TRBJ1-4, the V gene TRBV5-1; tentatively, D is TRBD1 (5 bases). V dropped 5 bases and J dropped 0 bases, with 8 bases sitting between them. Germline CDR1 is SGHRS and CDR2 is YFSETQ. CDR3 length equals 14 residues. Here the CDR3 reads CASRWDATNEKLFF. The CDR3 DNA reads TGCGCCAGCAGGTGGGACGCAACTAATGAAAAACTGTTTTTT.

The rearrangement joins TRBV5-1 to TRBJ2-7; TRBD1 or TRBD2 may be the D gene (5 bases each). V lost 3 bases, J lost 4 bases, and 20 bases lay in between. The CDR3 consists of 16 residues. Looked up from germline, CDR1 is SGHRS and CDR2 is YFSETQ. The CDR3 region has the DNA TGCGCCAGCAGCTCAACGTCCGGGGAAGGGGCTTACGAGCAGTACTTC. It codes for CASSSTSGEGAYEQYF.

This clonotype occurred many times. The rearrangement joins TRBV12-3 or TRBV12-4 to TRBJ2-3, with 8 bases aligning to TRBD2. This CDR3 has 15 residues. Trimming cost V 3 bases and J 3 bases; bases outside gene matches: 5. In nucleotides, the CDR3 is TGTGCCAGCAGTTTTAGCGGGATGATAACAGATACGCAGTATTTT. This translates into CASSFSGMITDTQYF.

The V and J genes are TRBV19 and TRBJ2-7; D may match TRBD1 or TRBD2 (5 bases each). Trimming cost V 1 base and J 4 bases, with 14 bases left between them. Germline-derived CDR1 and CDR2 are LNHDA and SQIVND (reference sequence). The CDR3 sequence is 15 residues long. CDR3 region: CASSIVPVGAYEQYF. In nucleotides, the CDR3 is TGTGCCAGTAGTATAGTTCCAGTCGGGGCTTACGAGCAGTACTTC.

V gene TRBV5-4 combines with J gene TRBJ2-3; the match to TRBD2 covers 9 bases. After removal of 4 bases from V and 2 bases from J, the junction contained 5 bases not matched to a gene. The CDR3 runs to 15 residues. CDR1 is SGHNT, CDR2 YYREEE, per germline (reference sequence). Here the CDR3 reads CASSISGGYTDTQYF. The CDR3 DNA reads as TGTGCCAGCAGCATTAGCGGGGGATACACAGATACGCAGTATTTT.

This clonotype was found many times. The chain has TRBV20-1 and TRBJ2-7; no firm D call. The length of the CDR3 is 13 residues. CDR1 is DFQATT, CDR2 SNEGSKA, per germline (reference sequence). Trimming took 6 bases from V and 3 from J, leaving 15 bases between them. Here the CDR3 DNA reads TGCAGTGCCAGGCCTTCGAGTTTCTACGAGCAGTACTTC. Translated: CSARPSSFYEQYF.

The table lists this clonotype with many counts. The chain has TRBV6-1 and TRBJ1-4; D may be TRBD1 (5 bases). The CDR3 has 16 amino acids. Germline CDR1 and CDR2: MNHNS and SASEGT. V was pared by 6 bases and J by 7 bases, with 21 bases between. The DNA for the CDR3 is TGTGCCAGCAGCACCCGCGGGGACGCCTGGAGTGAAAAACTGTTTTTT. Its protein is CASSTRGDAWSEKLFF.

This clonotype occurred many times. The final CDR3 position lacks the conserved phenylalanine or tryptophan, pointing to a likely read error. The DNA is left out, because the CDR3 cannot be placed on it with certainty; the CDR3 is given as TCRdb lists it. The genes are TRBV3-1 and TRBJ2-7; TRBD1 is taken as the D call from the table, unchecked against the DNA. The germline V gene has CDR1 LGHDT and CDR2 YNNKEL (reference sequence). The CDR3 numbers 10 amino acids, ends counted. CDR3 region: CASSQDREII.

This clonotype has only a few counts. This sequence joins TRBV12-3 or TRBV12-4 and TRBJ1-5, with 7 nucleotides matching TRBD1. V lost 5 bases to trimming and J lost 3 bases; unmatched junction nucleotides: 7. The CDR3 runs 15 residues. CDR3 in amino acids: CASSIQTGNNQPQHF. The CDR3 DNA reads TGTGCCAGCAGTATCCAGACAGGGAACAATCAGCCCCAGCATTTT.

The V and J genes are TRBV7-2 and TRBJ2-5, with unresolved D. Between the trimmed V and J ends, which lost 0 bases and 1 base, there was a span of 9 bases. Germline-derived CDR1 and CDR2 are SGHTA and FQGNSA. There are 15 residues in the CDR3. The DNA of the CDR3 is TGTGCCAGCAGCTTAGCGCCGTTGACCCAAGAGACCCAGTACTTC. This gives the protein CASSLAPLTQETQYF.

This clonotype has at least ten counts. The chain recombines TRBV27 with TRBJ2-1, with D hard to call. CDR3 length equals 13 residues. V was shortened by 4 bases and J by 6 bases, with 10 bases between the two germline ends. Germline V lookup: CDR1 MNHEY, CDR2 SMNVEV (reference sequence). CDR3 nucleotide sequence: TGTGCCAGCAGTTCAACAGACTCCAATGAGCAGTTCTTC. Translated, it gives CASSSTDSNEQFF.

In this sample, this clonotype turned up many times. The chain recombines TRBV20-1 with TRBJ1-2; D is possibly TRBD1 (5 bases). Germline CDR1 reads DFQATT; CDR2 reads SNEGSKA (reference sequence). The ends were cut back, 3 bases at V and 8 bases at J, with 13 bases in the middle. This CDR3 comprises 12 residues. The DNA for the CDR3 is TGCAGTGCTAGTAGGGAAGGGACCGGCTACACCTTC. It yields the protein CSASREGTGYTF.

This clonotype came up many times. The chain recombines TRBV20-1 with TRBJ1-2, with D possibly matching TRBD1 (6 bases). CDR1 is DFQATT and CDR2 is SNEGSKA in the germline V gene (reference sequence). This CDR3 has 13 residues. V lost 5 bases to trimming and J lost 2 bases, with 12 bases between them. CDR3 sequence reads: CSAYTGRNYGYTF. CDR3 in DNA: TGCAGTGCTTATACAGGGAGAAACTATGGCTACACCTTC.

This clonotype showed up just a few times. The genes are TRBV29-1 and TRBJ2-7; 7 bases match TRBD1. V dropped 3 bases and J dropped 3; count of bases not matched to a gene: 8. This CDR3 has 14 residues. Looked up from germline, CDR1 is SQVTM and CDR2 is ANQGSEA. CDR3 coding DNA: TGCAGCGTTGAGGTCCGGACAGGTAACTACGAGCAGTACTTC. Protein: CSVEVRTGNYEQYF.

The chain carries TRBV11-2 and TRBJ2-3; D not resolved. CDR3 length equals 14 residues. Germline-derived CDR1 and CDR2 are SGHAT and FQNNGV. V lost 0 bases and J 6 bases, leaving 10 bases between the germline ends. The chain's CDR3 is CASSLDHGIDTQYF. In nucleotides, the CDR3 is TGTGCCAGCAGCTTAGATCATGGGATTGATACGCAGTATTTT.

The sample holds many counts of this clonotype. V usage is TRBV29-1 and J usage is TRBJ2-7; no definite D call. Trimming removed 5 bases at V and 4 bases at J, with 12 bases between. Per the germline V gene, CDR1 is SQVTM and CDR2 is ANQGSEA. This CDR3 is built from 12 residues. The CDR3 is CSVLVRGYEQYF. CDR3 bases: TGCAGCGTTCTGGTTCGTGGGTACGAGCAGTACTTC.

At least ten counts were recorded for this clonotype. The CDR3 loop reads CSARSRDGKPSADTQYF. The CDR3 DNA follows: TGCAGTGCTAGATCCAGGGATGGAAAACCCTCGGCAGATACGCAGTATTTT. The chain uses TRBV20-1 and TRBJ2-3; D may be TRBD1 (5 bases). The CDR3 is 17 residues long. Per the germline V gene, CDR1 is DFQATT and CDR2 is SNEGSKA (reference sequence). Trimming left V 2 bases short and J 4 bases short, with 22 bases between.

This clonotype was seen at least ten times. The genes are TRBV7-8 and TRBJ1-4, with a weak D call TRBD1 (5 bases). This CDR3 contains 16 residues. The V gene lost 6 bases and the J gene lost 8 bases, with 22 bases spanning the gap. Germline V gene data show CDR1 as SGHVS and CDR2 as FQNEAQ. CDR3 DNA sequence: TGTGCCAGCAGTATAAACCTAATGGGGCGCCGAGAAAAACTGTTTTTT. Protein sequence: CASSINLMGRREKLFF.

The genes are TRBV10-1 and TRBJ2-1, with no clear D. Germline V CDR1 and CDR2: WNHNN, SYGVQD (reference sequence). This CDR3 comprises 14 residues. The V end lost 0 bases, the J end lost 3 bases, and 6 bases lay between the germline ends. The CDR3 DNA follows: TGCGCCAGCAGTGAGTCTTCGGTCTACAATGAGCAGTTCTTC. Encoded protein: CASSESSVYNEQFF.

V usage is TRBV6-1 and J usage is TRBJ2-3, with TRBD2 as a possible D gene (7 bases). The CDR3 contains 17 residues. In germline, CDR1 is MNHNS, CDR2 SASEGT. Trimming removed 5 bases at V and 3 bases at J, with 21 bases between. The chain's CDR3 is CASSQYVGGGRTDTQYF. The CDR3 nucleotides read TGTGCCAGCAGTCAATATGTAGGCGGGGGCAGGACAGATACGCAGTATTTT.

The rearrangement joins TRBV20-1 to TRBJ2-7; TRBD1 might be the D (6 bases). The CDR3 covers 14 residues. Germline V gene sequence: CDR1 DFQATT, CDR2 SNEGSKA (reference sequence). V was clipped by 2 bases and J by 2 bases, with 13 bases between them. This CDR3 reads CSARNRVNPYEQYF. For the CDR3, the DNA is TGCAGTGCTAGAAACAGGGTGAATCCCTACGAGCAGTACTTC.